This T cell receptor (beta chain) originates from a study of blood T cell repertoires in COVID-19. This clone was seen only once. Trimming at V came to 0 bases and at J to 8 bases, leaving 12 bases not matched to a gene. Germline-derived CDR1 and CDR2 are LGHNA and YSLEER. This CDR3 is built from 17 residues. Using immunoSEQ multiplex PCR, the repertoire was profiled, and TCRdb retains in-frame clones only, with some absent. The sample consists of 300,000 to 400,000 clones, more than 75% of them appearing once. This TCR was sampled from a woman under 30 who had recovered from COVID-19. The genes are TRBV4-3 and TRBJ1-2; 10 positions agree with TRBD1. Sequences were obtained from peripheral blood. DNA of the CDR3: TGCGCCAGCAGCCAAGATCGCAGACAGGGGGCGGTTTACGGCTACACCTTC. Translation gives CASSQDRRQGAVYGYTF.